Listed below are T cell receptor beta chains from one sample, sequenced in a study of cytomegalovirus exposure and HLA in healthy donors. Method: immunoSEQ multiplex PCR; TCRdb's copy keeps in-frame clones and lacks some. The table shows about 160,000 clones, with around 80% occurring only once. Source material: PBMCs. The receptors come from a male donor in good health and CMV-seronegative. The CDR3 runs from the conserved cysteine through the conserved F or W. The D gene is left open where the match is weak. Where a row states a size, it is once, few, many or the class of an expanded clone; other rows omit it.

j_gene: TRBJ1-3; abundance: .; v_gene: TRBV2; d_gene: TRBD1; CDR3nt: TGTGCCATCCGACAGGGGGCGCCCGGAAACACCATATATTTT; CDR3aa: CAIRQGAPGNTIYF
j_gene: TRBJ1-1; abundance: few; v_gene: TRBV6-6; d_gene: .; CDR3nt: TGTGCCAGCAAATATACCGGGACACTTGAAGCTTTCTTT; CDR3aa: CASKYTGTLEAFF
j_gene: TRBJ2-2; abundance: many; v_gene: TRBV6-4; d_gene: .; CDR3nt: TGTGCCAGCAGCCCCGGACAGGGAGGGTCCGGGGAGCTGTTTTTT; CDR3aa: CASSPGQGGSGELFF
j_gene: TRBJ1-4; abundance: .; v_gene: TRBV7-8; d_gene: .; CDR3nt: TGTGCCAGCAGACCCACGGGGTGGGTAAGCGAAAAACTGTTTTTT; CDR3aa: CASRPTGWVSEKLFF
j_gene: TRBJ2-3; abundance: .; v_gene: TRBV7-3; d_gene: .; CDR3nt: TGTGCCAGCAGCTTACAGGGGGGAAGCACAGATACGCAGTATTTT; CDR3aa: CASSLQGGSTDTQYF
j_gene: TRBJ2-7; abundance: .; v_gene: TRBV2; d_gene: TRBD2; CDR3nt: TGTGCCAGCAGTGATCCAGCGGGAGATCAAGGATGGGCCTACGAGCAGTACTTC; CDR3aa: CASSDPAGDQGWAYEQYF
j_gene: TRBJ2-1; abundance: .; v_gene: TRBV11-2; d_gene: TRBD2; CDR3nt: TGTGCCAGCAGCCTCCTTTGGGGGAGGGCCTCTCTGGCGTTCTTC; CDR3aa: CASSLLWGRASLAFF
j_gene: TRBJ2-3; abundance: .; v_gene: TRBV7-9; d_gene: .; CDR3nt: TGTGCCAGCATCCGAGCAGATACGCAGTATTTT; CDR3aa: CASIRADTQYF
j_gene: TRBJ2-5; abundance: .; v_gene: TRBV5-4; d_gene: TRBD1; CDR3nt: TGTGCCAGCAGCTGGGACAGGGGAGGCGAGACCCAGTACTTC; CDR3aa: CASSWDRGGETQYF
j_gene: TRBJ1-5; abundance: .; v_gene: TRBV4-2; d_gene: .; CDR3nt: TGTGCCAGCAGCCAACCCGGATCTGGAGGTCAGCCCCAGCATTTT; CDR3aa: CASSQPGSGGQPQHF
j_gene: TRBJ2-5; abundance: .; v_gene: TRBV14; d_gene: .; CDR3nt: TGTGCCAGCAGCCAAGCGGCATCGCTGGGGGCCGGGACCCAGTACTTC; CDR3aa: CASSQAASLGAGTQYF
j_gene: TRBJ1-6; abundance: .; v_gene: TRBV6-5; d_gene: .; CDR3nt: TGTGCCAGCAGTTACGCGGGGCTTAGGAATTCACCCCTCCACTTT; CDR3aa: CASSYAGLRNSPLHF
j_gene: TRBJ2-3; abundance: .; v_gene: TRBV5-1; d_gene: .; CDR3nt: TGCGCCAGCAGCGCAGGACGCGGGACTGTGGTGACAGATACGCAGTATTTT; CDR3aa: CASSAGRGTVVTDTQYF
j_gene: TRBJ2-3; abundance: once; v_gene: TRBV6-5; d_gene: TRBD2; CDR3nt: TGTGCCAGCAATGAGGCTAGCGGGACAACAGATACGCAGTATTTT; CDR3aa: CASNEASGTTDTQYF
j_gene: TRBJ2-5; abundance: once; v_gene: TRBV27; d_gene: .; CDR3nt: TGTGCCAGCAGTTTTAACGGGGAGACCCAGTACTTC; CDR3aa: CASSFNGETQYF
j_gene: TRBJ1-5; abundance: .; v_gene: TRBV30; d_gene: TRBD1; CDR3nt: TGTGCCTGGAGTCTGGGACAGGGCGGTCAGCCCCAGCATTTT; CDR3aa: CAWSLGQGGQPQHF
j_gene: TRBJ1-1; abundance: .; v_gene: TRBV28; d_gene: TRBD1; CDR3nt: TGTGCCAGCAGATCGGGACAGGGGGCTCGTTCTTTCTTT; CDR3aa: CASRSGQGARSFF
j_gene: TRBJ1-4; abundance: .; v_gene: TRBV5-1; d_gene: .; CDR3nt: TGCGCCAGCAGCTTGACAGCAACTAATGAAAAACTGTTTTTT; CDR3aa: CASSLTATNEKLFF
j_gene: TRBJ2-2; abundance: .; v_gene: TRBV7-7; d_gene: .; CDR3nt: TGTGCCAGCAGACAGGTGAACACCGGGGAGCTGTTTTTT; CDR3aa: CASRQVNTGELFF
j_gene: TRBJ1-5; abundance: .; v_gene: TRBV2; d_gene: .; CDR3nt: TGTGCCAGCAGTGGACAGGGCAATCAGCCCCAGCATTTT; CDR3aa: CASSGQGNQPQHF
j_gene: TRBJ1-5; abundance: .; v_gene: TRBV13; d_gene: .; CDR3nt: TGTGCCAGCAGCTTCCAAAGCCAGCCCCAGCATTTT; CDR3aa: CASSFQSQPQHF
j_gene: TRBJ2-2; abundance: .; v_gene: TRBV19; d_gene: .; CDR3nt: TGTGCCAGTAGTACTCGGACTGGCGGGGAGCTGTTTTTT; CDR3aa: CASSTRTGGELFF
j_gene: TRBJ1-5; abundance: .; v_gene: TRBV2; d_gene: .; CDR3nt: TGTGCCAGCAGTGAACCCTTCAGACAGCACAGCAATCAGCCCCAGCATTTT; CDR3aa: CASSEPFRQHSNQPQHF
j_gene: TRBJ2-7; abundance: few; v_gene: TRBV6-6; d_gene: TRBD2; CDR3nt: TGTGCCAGCAGTTCGTCGACTAGCGGGGGGTACTACGAGCAGTACTTC; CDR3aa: CASSSSTSGGYYEQYF
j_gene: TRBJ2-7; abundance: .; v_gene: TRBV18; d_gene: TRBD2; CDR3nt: TGTGCCAGCTCGACGGCTAGCGGGAGTGCGGAGCAGTACTTC; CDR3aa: CASSTASGSAEQYF
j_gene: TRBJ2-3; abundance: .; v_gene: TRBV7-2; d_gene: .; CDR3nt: TGTGCCAGCAGCTTAGCAAGAGAAGATACGCAGTATTTT; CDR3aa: CASSLAREDTQYF
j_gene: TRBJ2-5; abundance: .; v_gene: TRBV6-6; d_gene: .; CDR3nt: TGTGCCAGCAGTTACCCACAGCAAGAGACCCAGTACTTC; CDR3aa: CASSYPQQETQYF
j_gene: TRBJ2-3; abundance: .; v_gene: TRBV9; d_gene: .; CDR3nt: TGTGCCAGCAGCCCGAGAGACAGCCTCCGCACAGATACGCAGTATTTT; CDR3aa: CASSPRDSLRTDTQYF
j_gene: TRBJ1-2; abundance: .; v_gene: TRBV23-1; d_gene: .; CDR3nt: TGCGCCAGCAGTCTAAGGGGATCCTATGGCTACACCTTC; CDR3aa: CASSLRGSYGYTF
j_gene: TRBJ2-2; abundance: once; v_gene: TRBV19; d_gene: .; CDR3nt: TGTGCCAGTAGTATCATTGACCAGGGCGCCGGGGAGCTGTTTTTT; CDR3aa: CASSIIDQGAGELFF
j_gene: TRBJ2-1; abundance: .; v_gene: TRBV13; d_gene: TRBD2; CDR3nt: TGTGCCAGCAGCTCTAGCGGACTCTCTCGCAATGAGCAGTTCTTC; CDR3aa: CASSSSGLSRNEQFF
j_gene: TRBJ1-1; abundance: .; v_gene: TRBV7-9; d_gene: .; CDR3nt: TGTGCCAGCAGCGCAAGGAGGGACACTGAAGCTTTCTTT; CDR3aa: CASSARRDTEAFF
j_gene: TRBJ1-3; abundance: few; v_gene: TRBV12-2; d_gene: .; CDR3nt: TGTGCAAGTCGCCCACAGCGACAGGAGGAAAACACCATATATTTT; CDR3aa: CASRPQRQEENTIYF
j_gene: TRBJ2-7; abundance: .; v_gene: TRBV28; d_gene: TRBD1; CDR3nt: TGTGCCAGCAGTTTACGACAGGGCGAGCAGTACTTC; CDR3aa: CASSLRQGEQYF
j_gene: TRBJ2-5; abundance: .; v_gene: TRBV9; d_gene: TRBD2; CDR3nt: TGTGCCAGCAGCGTTTTAGCGGGGGGGCACGAGACCCAGTACTTC; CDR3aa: CASSVLAGGHETQYF
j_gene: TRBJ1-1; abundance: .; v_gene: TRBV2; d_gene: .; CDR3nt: TGTGCCAGCAGTGAAGGGGGCGGAACTGAAGCTTTCTTT; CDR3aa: CASSEGGGTEAFF
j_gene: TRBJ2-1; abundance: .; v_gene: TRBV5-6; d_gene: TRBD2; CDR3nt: TGTGCCAGCAGCCTGAGACTAGCGGGATACAATGAGCAGTTCTTC; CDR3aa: CASSLRLAGYNEQFF
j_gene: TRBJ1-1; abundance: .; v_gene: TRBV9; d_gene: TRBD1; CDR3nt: TGTGCCAGCAGCGAGACAGGGGGCTCTAACACTGAAGCTTTCTTT; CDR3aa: CASSETGGSNTEAFF
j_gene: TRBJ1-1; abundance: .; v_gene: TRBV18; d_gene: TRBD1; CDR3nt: TGTGCCAGCTCATCGACAGGGGAGAACACTGAAGCTTTCTTT; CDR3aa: CASSSTGENTEAFF
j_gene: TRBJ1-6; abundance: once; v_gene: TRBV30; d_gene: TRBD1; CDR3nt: TGTGCCTTTGGACAGGGAGATTCACCCCTCCACTTT; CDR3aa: CAFGQGDSPLHF
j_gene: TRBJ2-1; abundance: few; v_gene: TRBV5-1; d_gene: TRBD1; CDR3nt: TGCGCCAGCAGCTGGGGGACAGGGGGCTCCTACAATGAGCAGTTCTTC; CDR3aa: CASSWGTGGSYNEQFF
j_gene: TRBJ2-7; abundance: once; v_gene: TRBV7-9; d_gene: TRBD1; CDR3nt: TGTGCCAGCACCACCGGGACAGGGGGCGGGCAGTACTTC; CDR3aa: CASTTGTGGGQYF
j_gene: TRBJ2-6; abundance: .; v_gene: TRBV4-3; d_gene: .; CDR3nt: TGCGCCAGCAGACACTGGGGGACACCTCACTCTGGGGCCAACGTCCTGACTTTC; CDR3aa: CASRHWGTPHSGANVLTF
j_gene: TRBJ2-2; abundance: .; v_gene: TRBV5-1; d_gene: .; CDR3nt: TGCGCCAGCAGCTTGGAAGGTGGGGCAGTCACCGGGGAGCTGTTTTTT; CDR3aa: CASSLEGGAVTGELFF
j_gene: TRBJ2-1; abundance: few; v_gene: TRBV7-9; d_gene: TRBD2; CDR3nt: TGTGCCAGCAGCGACAGTCTAGCGGTTGACAATGAGCAGTTCTTC; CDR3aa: CASSDSLAVDNEQFF
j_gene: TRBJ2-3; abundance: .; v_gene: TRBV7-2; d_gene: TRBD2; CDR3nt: TGTGCCAGCAGCTCATCTAGCGGGACCCGCACAGATACGCAGTATTTT; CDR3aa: CASSSSSGTRTDTQYF
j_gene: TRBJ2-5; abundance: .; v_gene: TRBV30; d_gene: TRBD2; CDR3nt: TGTGCCTGGAGTAGCGGGGGCGGGAAGACCCAGTACTTC; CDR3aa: CAWSSGGGKTQYF
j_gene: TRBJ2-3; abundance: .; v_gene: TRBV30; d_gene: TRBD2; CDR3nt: TGTGCCTGGCGTCCGCTAGCGGGCCGCACAGATACGCAGTATTTT; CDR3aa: CAWRPLAGRTDTQYF